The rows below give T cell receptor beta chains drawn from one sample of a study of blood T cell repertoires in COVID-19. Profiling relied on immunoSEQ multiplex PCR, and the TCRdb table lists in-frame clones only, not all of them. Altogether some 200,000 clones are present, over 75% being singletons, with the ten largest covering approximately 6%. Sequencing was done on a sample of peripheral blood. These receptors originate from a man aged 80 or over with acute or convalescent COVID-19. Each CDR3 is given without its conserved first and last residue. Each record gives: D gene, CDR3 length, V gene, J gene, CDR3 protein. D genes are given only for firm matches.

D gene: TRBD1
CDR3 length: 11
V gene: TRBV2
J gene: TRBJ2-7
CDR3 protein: ASSLEWTGEQY

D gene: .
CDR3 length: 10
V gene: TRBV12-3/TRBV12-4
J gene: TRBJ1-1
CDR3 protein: ASSFRGAEAF

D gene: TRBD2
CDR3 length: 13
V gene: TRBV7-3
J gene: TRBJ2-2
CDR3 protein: ASSRGTSGTGELF

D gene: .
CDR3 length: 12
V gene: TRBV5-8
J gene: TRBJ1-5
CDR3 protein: ASSLGQLNQPQH

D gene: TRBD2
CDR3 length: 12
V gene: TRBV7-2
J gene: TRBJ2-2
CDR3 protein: ASSYIAGAGELF

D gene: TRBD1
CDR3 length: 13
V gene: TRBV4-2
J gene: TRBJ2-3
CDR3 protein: ASSHLDREGDTQY

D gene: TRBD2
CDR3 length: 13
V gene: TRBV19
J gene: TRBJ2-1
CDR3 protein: ASSPLAGGYNEQF

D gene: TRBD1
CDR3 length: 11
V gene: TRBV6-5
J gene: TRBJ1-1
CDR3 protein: ASRNRGREEAF

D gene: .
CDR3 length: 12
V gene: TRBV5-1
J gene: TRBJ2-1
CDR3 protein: ASSYEILRGEQF

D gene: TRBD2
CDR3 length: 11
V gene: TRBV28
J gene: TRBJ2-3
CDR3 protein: ATRLAGPDTQY

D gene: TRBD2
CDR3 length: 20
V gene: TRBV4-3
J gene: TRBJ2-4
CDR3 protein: ASSQSHTSGRARTIAKNIQY

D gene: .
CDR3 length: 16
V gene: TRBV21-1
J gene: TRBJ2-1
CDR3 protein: ASSKGTSGSISYNEQF

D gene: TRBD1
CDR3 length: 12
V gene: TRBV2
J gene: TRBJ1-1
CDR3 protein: ASSDPGGNTEAF

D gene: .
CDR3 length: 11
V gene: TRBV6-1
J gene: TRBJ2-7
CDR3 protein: ASSEPGRYEQY

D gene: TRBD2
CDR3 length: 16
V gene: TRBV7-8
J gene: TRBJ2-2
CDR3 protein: ASSLVAIAGRNTGELF

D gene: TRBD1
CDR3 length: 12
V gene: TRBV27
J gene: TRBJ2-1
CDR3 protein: AIREQGAGNEQF

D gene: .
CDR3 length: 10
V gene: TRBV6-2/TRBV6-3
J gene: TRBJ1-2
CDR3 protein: ASSSQGYGYT

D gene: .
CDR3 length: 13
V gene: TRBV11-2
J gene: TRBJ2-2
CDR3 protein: ASSPRGTGTGELF

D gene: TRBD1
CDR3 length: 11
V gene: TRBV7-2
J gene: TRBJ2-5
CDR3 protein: ASSLTGGETQY

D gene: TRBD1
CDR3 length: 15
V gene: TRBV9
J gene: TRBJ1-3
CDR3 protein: ASSVDPGGLSGNTIY

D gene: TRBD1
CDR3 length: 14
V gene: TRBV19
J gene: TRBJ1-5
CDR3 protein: ASSTWTGNSNQPQH

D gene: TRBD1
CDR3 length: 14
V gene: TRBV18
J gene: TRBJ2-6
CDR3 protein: ASSPGQGTGANVLT

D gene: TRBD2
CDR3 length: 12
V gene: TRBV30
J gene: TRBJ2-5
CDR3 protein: AWGPNAGAETQY

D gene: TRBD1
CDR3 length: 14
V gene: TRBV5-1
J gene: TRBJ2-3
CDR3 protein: ASSPGTGVLTDTQY

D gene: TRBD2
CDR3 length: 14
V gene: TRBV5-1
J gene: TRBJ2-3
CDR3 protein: ASSQLAGGPADTQY

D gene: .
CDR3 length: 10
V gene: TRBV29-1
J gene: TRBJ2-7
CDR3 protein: SAGRGSAEQY

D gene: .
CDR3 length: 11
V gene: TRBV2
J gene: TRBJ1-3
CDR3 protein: ASRSTVGDTIY

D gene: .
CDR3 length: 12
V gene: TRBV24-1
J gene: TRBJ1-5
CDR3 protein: ATSNSYSNQPQH

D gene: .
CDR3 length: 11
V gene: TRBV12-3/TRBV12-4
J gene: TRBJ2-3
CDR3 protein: ASGKGYTDTQY

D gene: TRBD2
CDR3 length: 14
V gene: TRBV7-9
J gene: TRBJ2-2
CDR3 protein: ASSLRTSGIGGELF

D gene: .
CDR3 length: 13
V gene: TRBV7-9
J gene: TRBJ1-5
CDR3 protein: ASSFGGSPNQPQH

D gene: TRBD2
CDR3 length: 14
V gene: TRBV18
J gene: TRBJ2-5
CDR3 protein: ASSPVAGGVGETQY

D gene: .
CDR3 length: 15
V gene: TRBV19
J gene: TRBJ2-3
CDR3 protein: ASSTGDLAFGTDTQY

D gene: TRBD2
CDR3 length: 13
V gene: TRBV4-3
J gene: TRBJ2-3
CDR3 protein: ASSYRLAASDTQY

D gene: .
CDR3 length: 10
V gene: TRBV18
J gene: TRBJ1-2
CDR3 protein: ASSLQGYGYT

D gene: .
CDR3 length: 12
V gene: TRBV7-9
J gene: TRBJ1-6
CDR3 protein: ASSLDRRNSPLH

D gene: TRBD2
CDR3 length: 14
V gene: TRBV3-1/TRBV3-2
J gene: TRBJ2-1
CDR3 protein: ASSQDLLAGANEQF

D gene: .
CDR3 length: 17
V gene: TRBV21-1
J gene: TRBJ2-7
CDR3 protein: ASSLGEGQGTFFSYEQY

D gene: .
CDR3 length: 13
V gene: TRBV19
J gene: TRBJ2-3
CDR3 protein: ASSSSGSQPDTQY

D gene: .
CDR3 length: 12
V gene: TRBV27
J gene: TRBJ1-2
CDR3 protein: ASSLLRGGYGYT

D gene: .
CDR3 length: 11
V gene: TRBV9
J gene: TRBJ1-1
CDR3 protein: ASSLSRGTEAF

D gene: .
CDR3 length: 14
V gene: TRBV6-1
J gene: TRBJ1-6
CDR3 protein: ASSEEGAGNNSPLH

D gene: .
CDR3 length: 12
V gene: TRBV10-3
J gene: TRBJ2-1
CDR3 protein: AISEDRSYGEQF

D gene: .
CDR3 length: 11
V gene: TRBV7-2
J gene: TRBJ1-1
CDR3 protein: ASSLREVTEAF

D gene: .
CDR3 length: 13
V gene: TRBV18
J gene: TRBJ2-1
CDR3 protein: ASSPSALQGNEQF

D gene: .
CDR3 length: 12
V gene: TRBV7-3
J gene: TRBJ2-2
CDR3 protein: ASSTGHLTGELF

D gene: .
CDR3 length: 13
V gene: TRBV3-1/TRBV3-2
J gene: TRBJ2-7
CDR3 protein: ASSQVGRERWEQY

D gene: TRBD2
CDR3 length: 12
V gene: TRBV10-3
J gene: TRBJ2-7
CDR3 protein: AIAASGRAYEQY

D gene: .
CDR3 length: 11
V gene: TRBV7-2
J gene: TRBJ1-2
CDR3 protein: ASSLSSVYGYT

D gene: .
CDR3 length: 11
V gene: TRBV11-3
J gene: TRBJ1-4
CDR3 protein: ASVGAGHEKLF

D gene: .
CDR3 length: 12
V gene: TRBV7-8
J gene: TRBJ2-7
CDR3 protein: ASSTRQAYYEQY

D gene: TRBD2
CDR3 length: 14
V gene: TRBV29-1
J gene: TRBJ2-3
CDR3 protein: SVQPGLAGGPTAQY